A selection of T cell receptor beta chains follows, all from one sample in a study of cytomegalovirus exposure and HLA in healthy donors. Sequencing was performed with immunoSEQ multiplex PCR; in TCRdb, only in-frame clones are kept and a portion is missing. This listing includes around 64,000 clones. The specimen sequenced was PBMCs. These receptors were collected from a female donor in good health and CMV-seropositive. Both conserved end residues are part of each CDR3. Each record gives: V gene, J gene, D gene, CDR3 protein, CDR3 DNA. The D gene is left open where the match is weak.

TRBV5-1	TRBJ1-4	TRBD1	CASSSIFTGGQQEKLFF	TGCGCCAGCAGCTCAATCTTTACAGGGGGCCAACAAGAAAAACTGTTTTTT
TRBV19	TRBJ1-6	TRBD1	CASSTHRQGFNSPLHF	TGTGCCAGTAGTACTCATCGACAGGGGTTTAATTCACCCCTCCACTTT
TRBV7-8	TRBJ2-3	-	CASSLAFADTQYF	TGTGCCAGCAGCTTAGCTTTCGCAGATACGCAGTATTTT
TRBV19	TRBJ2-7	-	CASSIGQGSTEQYF	TGTGCCAGTAGTATCGGGCAGGGGAGTACCGAGCAGTACTTC
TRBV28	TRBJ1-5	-	CASSFVQGGNQPQHF	TGTGCCAGCAGTTTTGTACAGGGTGGCAATCAGCCCCAGCATTTT
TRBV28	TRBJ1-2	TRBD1	CASSWESTGTGGNTF	TGTGCCAGCAGTTGGGAGTCAACAGGGACAGGAGGGAACACCTTC
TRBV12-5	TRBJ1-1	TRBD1	CASASRTGGFYGTEAFF	TGTGCTAGTGCCTCCAGAACAGGGGGTTTTTATGGCACTGAAGCTTTCTTT
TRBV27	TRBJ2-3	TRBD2	CARPSGRASGTDTQYF	TGTGCCAGACCCAGCGGGAGGGCCAGTGGGACAGATACGCAGTATTTT
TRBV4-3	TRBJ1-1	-	CASSQDYSSEAFF	TGCGCCAGCAGCCAAGATTACTCCTCTGAAGCTTTCTTT
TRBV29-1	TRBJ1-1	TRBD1	CSVGTEPSEAFF	TGCAGCGTGGGGACAGAACCAAGTGAAGCTTTCTTT
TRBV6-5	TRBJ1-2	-	CASSPTYNNYGYTF	TGTGCCAGCAGCCCGACTTACAATAACTATGGCTACACCTTC
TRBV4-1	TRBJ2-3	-	CASSQGLWTRTNGKADTQYF	TGCGCCAGCAGCCAAGGACTCTGGACCCGGACAAACGGTAAAGCAGATACGCAGTATTTT
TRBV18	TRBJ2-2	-	CASSPSALDTGELFF	TGTGCCAGCTCACCTAGCGCCCTCGACACCGGGGAGCTGTTTTTT
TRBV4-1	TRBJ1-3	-	CASSQDAFPSVGNTIYF	TGCGCCAGCAGCCAAGATGCGTTTCCGTCGGTTGGAAACACCATATATTTT
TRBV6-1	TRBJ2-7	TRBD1	CASSGRGHAEQYF	TGTGCCAGCAGTGGCAGGGGGCATGCCGAGCAGTACTTC
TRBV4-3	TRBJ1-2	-	CASSQDRSGNSYGYTF	TGCGCCAGCAGCCAAGATAGGTCGGGGAACTCTTATGGCTACACCTTC
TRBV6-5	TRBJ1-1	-	CASSSTVNTEAFF	TGTGCCAGCAGTTCGACAGTAAACACTGAAGCTTTCTTT
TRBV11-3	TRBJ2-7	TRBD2	CASSKRGTSGNDEQYF	TGTGCCAGCAGCAAAAGGGGGACTAGCGGTAACGACGAGCAGTACTTC
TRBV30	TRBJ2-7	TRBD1	CAWSVLTGGEQYF	TGTGCCTGGAGTGTACTGACAGGGGGTGAGCAGTACTTC
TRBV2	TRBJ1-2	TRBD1	CASSRDRANYGYTF	TGTGCCAGCAGCCGGGACAGAGCTAACTATGGCTACACCTTC